This TCR beta chain is drawn from a study of blood T cell repertoires in COVID-19. V was pared by 7 bases and J by 0 bases, with 13 bases between. The CDR3 covers 15 residues. Germline CDR1 reads MNHEY; CDR2 reads SVGAGI. Sequenced by immunoSEQ multiplex PCR; TCRdb stores in-frame clones only, minus some. Among about 220,000 clones listed, roughly 85% were seen once. This clone was seen ten or more times. The source of this sequence is a woman aged 40 to 49 with active or convalescent COVID-19. The V gene is TRBV6-5, the J gene TRBJ2-1, with unresolved D. Sequencing was carried out using peripheral blood. The CDR3 loop reads CASIGSRASYNEQFF. CDR3 nucleotide sequence: TGTGCCAGCATCGGTTCACGAGCCTCCTACAATGAGCAGTTCTTC.